Detailed here is one T cell receptor (beta chain). The data were taken from a study of T cell changes during pregnancy in multiple sclerosis. Some clones are missing from TCRdb's copy, which holds only in-frame ones; the method was immunoSEQ multiplex PCR. The sample consists of over 50,000 clones, about 90% of them appearing once. This clonotype originated in a female donor with multiple sclerosis, enrolled in a pregnancy study. The sequencing here drew on CD4+ T cells from peripheral blood mononuclear cells, taken after pregnancy.

The CDR3 sequence: CAISETSGSYNEQFF. The DNA of the CDR3 is TGTGCCATCAGTGAGACTAGCGGGAGTTACAATGAGCAGTTCTTC. The V and J genes are TRBV10-3 and TRBJ2-1; 11 bases are shared with TRBD2. This CDR3 is 15 amino acids long. V lost 2 bases and J lost 4; bases outside the gene matches: 1. Germline CDR1 and CDR2: ENHRY and SYGVKD.